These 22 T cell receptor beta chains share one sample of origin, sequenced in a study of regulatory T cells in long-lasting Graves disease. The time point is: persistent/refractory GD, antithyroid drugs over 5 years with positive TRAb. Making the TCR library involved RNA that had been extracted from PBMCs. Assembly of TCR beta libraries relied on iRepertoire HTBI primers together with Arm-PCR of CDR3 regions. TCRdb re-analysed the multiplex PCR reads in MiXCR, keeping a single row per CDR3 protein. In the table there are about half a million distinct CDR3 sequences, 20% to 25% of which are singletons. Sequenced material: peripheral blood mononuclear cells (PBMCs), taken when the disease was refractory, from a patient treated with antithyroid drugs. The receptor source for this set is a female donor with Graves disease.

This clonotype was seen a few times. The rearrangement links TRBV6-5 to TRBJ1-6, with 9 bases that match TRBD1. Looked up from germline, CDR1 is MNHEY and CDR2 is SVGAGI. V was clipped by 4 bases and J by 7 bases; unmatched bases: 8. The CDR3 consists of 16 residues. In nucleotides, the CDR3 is TGTGCCAGCAGTTCGGGACAGGGTTGGTACAATTCACCCCTCCACTTT. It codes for CASSSGQGWYNSPLHF.

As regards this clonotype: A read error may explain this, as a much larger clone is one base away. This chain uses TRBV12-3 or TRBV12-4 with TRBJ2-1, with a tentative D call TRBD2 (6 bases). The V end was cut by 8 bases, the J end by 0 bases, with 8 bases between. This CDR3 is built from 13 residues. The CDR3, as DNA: TGTGCCAGCCTAGCGAGCTCCTACAATGAGCAGTTCTTC. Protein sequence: CASLASSYNEQFF.

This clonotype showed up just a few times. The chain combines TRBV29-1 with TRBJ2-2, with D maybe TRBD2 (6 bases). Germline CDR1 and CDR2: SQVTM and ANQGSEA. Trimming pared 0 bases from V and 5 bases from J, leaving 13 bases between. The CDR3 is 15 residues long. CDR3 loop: CSVEETGVKTGELFF. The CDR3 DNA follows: TGCAGCGTTGAAGAGACGGGAGTAAAAACCGGGGAGCTGTTTTTT.

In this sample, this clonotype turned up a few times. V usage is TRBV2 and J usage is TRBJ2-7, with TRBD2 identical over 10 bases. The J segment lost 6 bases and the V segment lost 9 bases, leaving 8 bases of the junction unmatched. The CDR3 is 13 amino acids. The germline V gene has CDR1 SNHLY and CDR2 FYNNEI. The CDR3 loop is CASRRGLASEQYF. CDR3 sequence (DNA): TGTGCCAGTCGCCGGGGACTAGCGTCCGAGCAGTACTTC.

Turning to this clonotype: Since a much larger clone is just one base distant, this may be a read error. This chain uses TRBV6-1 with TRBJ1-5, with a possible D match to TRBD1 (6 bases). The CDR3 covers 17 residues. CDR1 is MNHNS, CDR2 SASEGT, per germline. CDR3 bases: TGTGCCAGCAGTGAAGAGAGATGGACAGATAGCAAGCAGCCCCAGCATTTT. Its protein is CASSEERWTDSKQPQHF.

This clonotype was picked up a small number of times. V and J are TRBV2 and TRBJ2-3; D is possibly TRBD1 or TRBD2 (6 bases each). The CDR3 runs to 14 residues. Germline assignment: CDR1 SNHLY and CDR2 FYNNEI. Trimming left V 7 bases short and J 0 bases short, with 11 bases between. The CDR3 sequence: CASKKGGSTDTQYF. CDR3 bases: TGTGCCAGCAAGAAGGGGGGAAGCACAGATACGCAGTATTTT.

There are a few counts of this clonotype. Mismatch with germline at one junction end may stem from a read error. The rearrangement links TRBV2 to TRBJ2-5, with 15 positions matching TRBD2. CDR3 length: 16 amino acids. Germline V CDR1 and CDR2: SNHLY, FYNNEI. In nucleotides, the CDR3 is TGTGTCAGCAGTGAGGGACTAGCGGGAGGACAAGAGACCCAGTACTTC. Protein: CVSSEGLAGGQETQYF.

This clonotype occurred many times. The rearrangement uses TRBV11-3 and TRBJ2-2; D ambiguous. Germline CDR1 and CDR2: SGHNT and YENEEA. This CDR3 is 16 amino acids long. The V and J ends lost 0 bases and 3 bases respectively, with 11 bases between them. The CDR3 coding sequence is TGTGCCAGCAGCTTAGAGGCGTCTTGGGACACCGGGGAGCTGTTTTTT. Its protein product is CASSLEASWDTGELFF. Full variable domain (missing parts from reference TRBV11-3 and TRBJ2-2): EAGVVQSPRYKIIEKKQPVAFWCNPISGHNTLYWYLQNLGQGPELLIRYENEEAVDDSQLPKDRFSAERLKGVDSTLKIQPAELGDSAVYLCASSLEASWDTGELFFGEGSRLTVL.

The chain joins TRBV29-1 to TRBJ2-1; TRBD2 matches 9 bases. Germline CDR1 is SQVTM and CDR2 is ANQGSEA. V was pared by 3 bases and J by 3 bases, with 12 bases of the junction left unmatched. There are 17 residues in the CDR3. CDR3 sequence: CSVDLWGGTSIYNEQFF. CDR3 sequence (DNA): TGCAGCGTTGATCTTTGGGGGGGGACTAGCATCTACAATGAGCAGTTCTTC.

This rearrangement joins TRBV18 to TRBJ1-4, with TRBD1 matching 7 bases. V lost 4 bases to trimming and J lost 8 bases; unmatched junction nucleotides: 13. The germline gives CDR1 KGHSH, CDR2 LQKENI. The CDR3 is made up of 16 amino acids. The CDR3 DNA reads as TGTGCCAGCTCACTCCACACCCCAGGACAGGCCGAAAAACTGTTTTTT. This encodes CASSLHTPGQAEKLFF.

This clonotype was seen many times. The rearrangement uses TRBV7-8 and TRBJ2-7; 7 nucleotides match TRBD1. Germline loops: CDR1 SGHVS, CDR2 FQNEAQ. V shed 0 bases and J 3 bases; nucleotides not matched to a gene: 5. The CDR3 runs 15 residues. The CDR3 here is CASSLATGKSYEQYF. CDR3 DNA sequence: TGTGCCAGCAGCTTAGCGACAGGGAAGAGCTACGAGCAGTACTTC.

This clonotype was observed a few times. CDR3 sequence reads: CASSLTGGQGDTQYF. CDR3 bases: TGTGCCAGCAGCTTAACTGGGGGTCAAGGAGATACGCAGTATTTT. This chain joins TRBV7-3 and TRBJ2-3; D is possibly TRBD1 or TRBD2 (5 bases each). The CDR3 sequence is 15 residues long. CDR1 is SGHTA, CDR2 FQGTGA, per germline. Trimming stripped 0 bases from V and 5 bases from J, with 12 bases between.

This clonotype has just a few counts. The CDR3 sequence: CASSTPGLEETQYF. CDR3 nucleotide sequence: TGTGCCAGTAGTACTCCGGGACTCGAAGAGACCCAGTACTTC. The chain employs TRBV19 and TRBJ2-5; possibly TRBD2 for D (6 bases). This CDR3 is built from 14 residues. V gave up 4 bases and J gave up 3 bases, with 12 bases separating them. Germline V gene sequence: CDR1 LNHDA, CDR2 SQIVND (reference sequence).

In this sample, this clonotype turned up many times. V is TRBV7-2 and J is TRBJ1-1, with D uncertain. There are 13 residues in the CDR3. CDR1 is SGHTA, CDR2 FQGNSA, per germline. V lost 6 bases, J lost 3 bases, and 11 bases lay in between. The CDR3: CASSLQRDTEAFF. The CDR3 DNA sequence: TGTGCCAGCAGTTTGCAGAGGGACACTGAAGCTTTCTTT.

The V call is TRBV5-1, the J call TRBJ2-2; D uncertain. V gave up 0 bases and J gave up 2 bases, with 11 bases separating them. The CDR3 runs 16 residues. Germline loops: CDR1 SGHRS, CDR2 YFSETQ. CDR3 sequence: CASSLAWARNTGELFF. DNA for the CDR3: TGCGCCAGCAGCTTGGCCTGGGCCAGAAACACCGGGGAGCTGTTTTTT.

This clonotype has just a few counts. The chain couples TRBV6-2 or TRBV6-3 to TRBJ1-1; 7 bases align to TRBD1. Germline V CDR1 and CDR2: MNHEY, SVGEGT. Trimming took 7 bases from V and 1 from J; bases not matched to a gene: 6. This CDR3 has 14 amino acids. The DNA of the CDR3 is TGTGCCAGCAACAAACAGGGGAGGAACACTGAAGCTTTCTTT. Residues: CASNKQGRNTEAFF.

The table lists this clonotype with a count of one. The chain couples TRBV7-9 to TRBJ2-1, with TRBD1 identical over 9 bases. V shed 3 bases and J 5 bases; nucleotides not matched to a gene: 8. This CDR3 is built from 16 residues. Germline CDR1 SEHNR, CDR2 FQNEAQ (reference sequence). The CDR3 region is CASSFSGQGRNNEQFF. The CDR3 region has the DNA TGTGCCAGCAGCTTCTCCGGACAGGGGCGAAACAATGAGCAGTTCTTC.

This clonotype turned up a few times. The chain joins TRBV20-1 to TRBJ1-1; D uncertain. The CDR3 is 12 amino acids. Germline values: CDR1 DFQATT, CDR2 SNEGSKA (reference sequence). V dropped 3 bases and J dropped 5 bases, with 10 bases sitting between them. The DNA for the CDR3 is TGCAGTGCTAGCCTACATGGGACTGAAGCTTTCTTT. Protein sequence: CSASLHGTEAFF.

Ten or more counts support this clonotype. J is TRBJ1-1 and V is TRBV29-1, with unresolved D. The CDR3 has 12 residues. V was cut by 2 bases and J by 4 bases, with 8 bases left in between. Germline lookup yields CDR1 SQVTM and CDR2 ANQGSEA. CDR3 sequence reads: CSVEKGATEAFF. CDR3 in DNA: TGCAGCGTTGAAAAGGGAGCCACTGAAGCTTTCTTT. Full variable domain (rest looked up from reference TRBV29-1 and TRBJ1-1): SAVISQKPSRDICQRGTSLTIQCQVDSQVTMMFWYRQQPGQSLTLIATANQGSEATYESGFVIDKFPISRPNLTFSTLTVSNMSPEDSSIYLCSVEKGATEAFFGQGTRLTVV.

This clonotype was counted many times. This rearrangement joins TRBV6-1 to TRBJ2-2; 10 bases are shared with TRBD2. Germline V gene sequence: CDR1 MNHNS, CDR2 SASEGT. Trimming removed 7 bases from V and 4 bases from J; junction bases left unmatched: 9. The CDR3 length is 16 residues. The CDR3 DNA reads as TGTGCCAGCACCTTCCCAGCGGGAGGGCGCACCGGGGAGCTGTTTTTT. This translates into CASTFPAGGRTGELFF.

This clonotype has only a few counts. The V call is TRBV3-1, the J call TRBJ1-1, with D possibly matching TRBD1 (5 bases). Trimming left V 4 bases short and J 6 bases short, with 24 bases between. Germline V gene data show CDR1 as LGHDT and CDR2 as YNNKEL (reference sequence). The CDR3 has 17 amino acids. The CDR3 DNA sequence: TGTGCCAGCAGCCCGGACGCCAACCGGGACGCCGGCGCTGAAGCTTTCTTT. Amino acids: CASSPDANRDAGAEAFF.

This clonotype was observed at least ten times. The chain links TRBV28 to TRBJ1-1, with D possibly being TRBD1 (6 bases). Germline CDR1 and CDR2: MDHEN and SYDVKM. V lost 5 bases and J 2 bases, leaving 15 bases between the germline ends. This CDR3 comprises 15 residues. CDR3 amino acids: CASSPPTGQNTEAFF. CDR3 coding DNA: TGTGCCAGCAGTCCCCCGACAGGCCAAAACACTGAAGCTTTCTTT.